A single sample gave rise to the 17 T cell receptor beta chains below, sequenced in a study of response to subunit inactivated influenza vaccine. TCRdb called the RT-PCR reads again in MiXCR, with one record for every CDR3 protein. The sample records about 570,000 distinct CDR3 sequences, 10% to 12% being singletons. These same data were also listed under a study on T cells expressing NK-cell markers. From that report: TCR beta cDNA was generated via 5'RACE template switching incorporating UMIs.

Specimen: PBMCs from blood, collected on the day of vaccination. These receptors originate from a man aged 50-60 years who received an inactivated influenza vaccine.

The chain carries TRBV5-1 and TRBJ2-5; a weak D match, TRBD1 (5 bases). The CDR3 sequence is 15 residues long. Looked up from germline, CDR1 is SGHRS and CDR2 is YFSETQ. The V end was cut by 0 bases, the J end by 7 bases, with 16 bases between. The CDR3 DNA sequence: TGCGCCAGCAGCTTGGCAGGGCCTATTTCTGGGACCCAGTACTTC. Encoded protein: CASSLAGPISGTQYF.

This clonotype was observed a handful of times. J is TRBJ2-1 and V is TRBV12-3 or TRBV12-4, with TRBD2 as a possible D gene (6 bases). The CDR3 is made up of 16 amino acids. V was pared by 3 bases and J by 4 bases, with 16 bases between. The CDR3 loop is CASSFRRPSAYNEQFF. The CDR3 DNA reads as TGTGCCAGCAGTTTCAGAAGGCCTAGCGCGTACAATGAGCAGTTCTTC.

The genes are TRBV28 and TRBJ2-3, with no clear D. Germline V gene lookup returns CDR1 MDHEN and CDR2 SYDVKM. Deletions cut 10 bases from V and 4 bases from J, with 18 bases between. The CDR3 loop spans 14 amino acids. The chain's CDR3 is CATALLGAPDTQYF. In DNA form, the CDR3 reads TGTGCCACTGCGCTGTTAGGCGCACCAGATACGCAGTATTTT.

V usage is TRBV6-5 and J usage is TRBJ2-3; D ambiguous. Per the germline V gene, CDR1 is MNHEY and CDR2 is SVGAGI. Trimming shortened V by 0 bases and J by 2 bases, and 3 bases separated the two germline ends. The CDR3 runs 13 residues. For the CDR3, the DNA is TGTGCCAGCAGTTACTCGATCACAGATACGCAGTATTTT. Translated: CASSYSITDTQYF.

This rearrangement joins TRBV10-3 to TRBJ2-3, with D maybe TRBD2 (6 bases). With 0 bases removed from V and 10 bases from J, the gap between germline ends came to 11 bases. CDR1 is ENHRY, CDR2 SYGVKD, per germline. CDR3 length: 13 amino acids. The CDR3 bases are TGTGCCATCAGTGAGTCCGGGGGACTGGCGCAGTATTTT. Translating gives CAISESGGLAQYF.

This clonotype was recorded a few times. The chain carries TRBV4-1 and TRBJ1-5, with D unresolved. CDR3 length equals 16 residues. CDR1 and CDR2 from the germline V gene are MGHRA and YSYEKL. Trimming shortened V by 0 bases and J by 4 bases, and 13 bases separated the two germline ends. CDR3 coding DNA: TGCGCCAGCAGCCAAGAAGTCGGATTCCAAAATCAGCCCCAGCATTTT. The encoded protein is CASSQEVGFQNQPQHF.

This clonotype was counted only a few times. V is TRBV12-3 or TRBV12-4 and J is TRBJ2-5; 10 nucleotides align to TRBD1. The ends lost 1 base at V and 5 bases at J; junction bases unmatched: 4. The CDR3 totals 15 residues. Here the CDR3 reads CASSLGTGGWETQYF. CDR3 coding DNA: TGTGCCAGCAGTTTAGGGACAGGGGGTTGGGAGACCCAGTACTTC.

This clonotype turned up a few times. V and J are TRBV5-1 and TRBJ2-2; the match to TRBD1 covers 7 bases. Losses at the gene ends were 1 base for V and 5 bases for J; bases not matched to a gene: 5. Germline V gene data show CDR1 as SGHRS and CDR2 as YFSETQ. There are 15 residues in the CDR3. In DNA, the CDR3 is TGCGCCAGCAGCTTGAAAACAGGGGAAACCGGGGAGCTGTTTTTT. Residues: CASSLKTGETGELFF.

This clonotype was seen a few times. The chain has TRBV12-3 or TRBV12-4 and TRBJ1-1; D is ambiguous. The V end lost 2 bases, the J end lost 2 bases, and 6 bases lay between the germline ends. This CDR3 contains 13 residues. Here the CDR3 reads CASSLLSNTEAFF. The CDR3 nucleotides read TGTGCCAGCAGTTTATTGAGTAACACTGAAGCTTTCTTT.

This clonotype came up many times. The rearrangement joins TRBV6-1 to TRBJ1-2, with D uncertain. Trimming stripped 3 bases from V and 0 bases from J, with 8 bases between. CDR1 is MNHNS, CDR2 SASEGT, per germline. The CDR3 is 14 amino acids. CDR3 nucleotides: TGTGCCAGCAGTGACGGAGTTACTAACTATGGCTACACCTTC. It codes for CASSDGVTNYGYTF.

Remarks on this clonotype: With a much larger clone just one base away, this may be a read error. This chain links TRBV28 with TRBJ2-2; D remains ambiguous. The length of the CDR3 is 12 residues. The ends were cut back, 6 bases at V and 4 bases at J, with 6 bases in the middle. Germline V CDR1 and CDR2: MDHEN, SYDVKM. Here the CDR3 reads CASRYGTGELFF. The CDR3 nucleotides read TGTGCCAGCAGATACGGCACCGGGGAGCTGTTTTTT.

J is TRBJ2-7 and V is TRBV6-1; D is uncertain. The CDR3 has 15 amino acids. Deletions cut 7 bases from V and 4 bases from J, with 20 bases between. Germline lookup yields CDR1 MNHNS and CDR2 SASEGT. This CDR3 is CASNVRPGVEYEQYF. The CDR3 nucleotides are TGTGCCAGCAACGTCCGGCCTGGCGTCGAGTACGAGCAGTACTTC.

In this sample, this clonotype turned up many times. V and J are TRBV20-1 and TRBJ2-1; 8 nucleotides match TRBD2. Germline lookup yields CDR1 DFQATT and CDR2 SNEGSKA (reference sequence). The CDR3 is 15 amino acids. Unmatched junction bases numbered 6, after V lost 2 bases and J lost 3 bases. CDR3 region: CSARTSGSYYNEQFF. The CDR3 coding sequence is TGCAGTGCTAGAACTAGCGGCAGTTACTACAATGAGCAGTTCTTC.

This clonotype was seen only once. The J gene is TRBJ2-1, the V gene TRBV20-1; 10 nucleotides match TRBD2. Germline-derived CDR1 and CDR2 are DFQATT and SNEGSKA (reference sequence). The junction had 6 bases not matched to a gene; V was cut back by 5 bases and J by 8 bases. The CDR3 extends over 13 amino acids. CDR3: CSAAWLAGDEQFF. The CDR3 nucleotides read TGCAGTGCTGCCTGGCTAGCGGGAGATGAGCAGTTCTTC.

This chain uses TRBV7-9 with TRBJ1-6; 9 bases line up with TRBD1. CDR1 SEHNR and CDR2 FQNEAQ come from the germline V gene (reference sequence). The V gene end was trimmed by 5 bases and the J gene end by 6 bases; junction bases not matched to a gene: 2. CDR3 size: 14 residues. CDR3 in DNA: TGTGCCAGCAGCACAGGGGGCTCTAATTCACCCCTCCACTTT. This gives the protein CASSTGGSNSPLHF.

The chain is built from TRBV9 and TRBJ2-2, with TRBD2 matching over 11 bases. CDR1 SGDLS and CDR2 YYNGEE come from the germline V gene. V lost 1 base to trimming and J lost 6 bases; unmatched junction nucleotides: 8. The CDR3 is 17 amino acids. The DNA for the CDR3 is TGTGCCAGCAGCGTATATAGCGGGAGGGCCGGGGCCGGGGAGCTGTTTTTT. Its protein product is CASSVYSGRAGAGELFF.

The chain is built from TRBV20-1 and TRBJ1-6, with D tentatively TRBD1 (6 bases). The CDR3 contains 15 residues. The V end was cut by 1 base, the J end by 2 bases, with 9 bases between. Germline CDR1 and CDR2: DFQATT and SNEGSKA (reference sequence). As DNA, the CDR3 is TGCAGTGCTAGAGTTGGGGGCGCCTATAATTCACCCCTCCACTTT. Translating it yields CSARVGGAYNSPLHF.